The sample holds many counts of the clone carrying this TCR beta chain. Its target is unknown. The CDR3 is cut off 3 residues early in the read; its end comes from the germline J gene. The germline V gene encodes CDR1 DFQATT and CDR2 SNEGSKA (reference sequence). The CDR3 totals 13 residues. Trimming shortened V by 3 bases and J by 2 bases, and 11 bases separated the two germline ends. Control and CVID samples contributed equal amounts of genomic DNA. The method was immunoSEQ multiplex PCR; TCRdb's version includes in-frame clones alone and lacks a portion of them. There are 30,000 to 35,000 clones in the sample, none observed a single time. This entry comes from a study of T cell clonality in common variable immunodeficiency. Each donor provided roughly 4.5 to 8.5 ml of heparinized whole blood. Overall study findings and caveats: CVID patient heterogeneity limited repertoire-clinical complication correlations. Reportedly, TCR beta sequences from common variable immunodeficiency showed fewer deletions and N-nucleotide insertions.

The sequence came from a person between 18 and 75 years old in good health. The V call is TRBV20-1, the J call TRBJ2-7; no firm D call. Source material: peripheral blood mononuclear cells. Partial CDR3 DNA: TGCAGTGCTAGTCAAAGCGTCACCTACGAG. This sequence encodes CSASQSVTYE. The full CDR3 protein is CSASQSVTYEQYF.